The 8 T cell receptor beta chains reported below all come from one sample, sequenced in a study of blood T cell repertoires in COVID-19. Generated by immunoSEQ multiplex PCR, the TCRdb table keeps only in-frame clones and is missing some. The sample has some 150,000 clones, approximately 87% seen once. Sequencing was done on a sample of peripheral blood. These receptors originate from a man aged 45-65 years who had recovered from COVID-19.

This sequence joins TRBV5-4 and TRBJ1-6, with TRBD1 matching over 9 bases. This CDR3 is 14 amino acids long. J lost 7 bases, V lost 4 bases, and 3 bases had no gene match. Germline assignment: CDR1 SGHNT and CDR2 YYREEE (reference sequence). In nucleotides, the CDR3 is TGTGCCAGCAGCACGACAGGGGGGAATTCACCCCTCCACTTT. It specifies CASSTTGGNSPLHF. The whole variable domain, remainder taken from reference TRBV5-4 and TRBJ1-6, is ETGVTQSPTHLIKTRGQQVTLRCSSQSGHNTVSWYQQALGQGPQFIFQYYREEENGRGNFPPRFSGLQFPNYSSELNVNALELDDSALYLCASSTTGGNSPLHFGNGTRLTVT.

This chain uses TRBV18 with TRBJ1-2, with 7 bases aligning to TRBD1. J lost 2 bases, V lost 0 bases, and 3 bases had no gene match. There are 15 residues in the CDR3. Per the germline V gene, CDR1 is KGHSH and CDR2 is LQKENI. For the CDR3, the DNA is TGTGCCAGCTCACCACCGGGACAGAAAAACTATGGCTACACCTTC. Translation gives CASSPPGQKNYGYTF.

The chain employs TRBV7-2 and TRBJ1-3; D gene uncertain. V shed 5 bases and J shed 0 bases, with 11 bases lying between them. The germline gives CDR1 SGHTA, CDR2 FQGNSA. The CDR3 length is 15 residues. In DNA form, the CDR3 reads TGTGCCAGCAGCCCCCGGAGTTACTCTGGAAACACCATATATTTT. Its protein product is CASSPRSYSGNTIYF.

This chain links TRBV4-1 with TRBJ1-4; tentative D call: TRBD1 (5 bases). Per germline, CDR1 MGHRA and CDR2 YSYEKL. The CDR3 has 18 amino acids. The V end lost 10 bases, the J end lost 4 bases, and 28 bases lay between the germline ends. In DNA, the CDR3 is TGCGCCACCAGAGATCCTTTGGGCGGGGGGGGAATTAATGAAAAACTGTTTTTT. Protein sequence: CATRDPLGGGGINEKLFF.

In its sample, this clone was seen a few times. V and J are TRBV7-2 and TRBJ1-2, with D unclear. The CDR3 is 12 amino acids. Germline V lookup: CDR1 SGHTA, CDR2 FQGNSA. The V gene lost 11 bases and the J gene lost 1 base, with 11 bases spanning the gap. Here the CDR3 DNA reads TGTGCCCGCCGAGATTTTAACTATGGCTACACCTTC. Its translation: CARRDFNYGYTF. Based on the CDR3 plus reference TRBV7-2 and TRBJ1-2, the full variable domain is GAGVSQSPSNKVTEKGKDVELRCDPISGHTALYWYRQSLGQGLEFLIYFQGNSAPDKSGLPSDRFSAERTGGSVSTLTIQRTQQEDSAVYLCARRDFNYGYTFGSGTRLTVV.

This CDR3 is CASSFIGQTYEQYF. In DNA, the CDR3 is TGTGCCAGCAGTTTCATCGGACAGACCTACGAGCAGTACTTC. The V gene is TRBV14, the J gene TRBJ2-7; weak D call: TRBD1 (6 bases). The CDR3 spans 14 residues. V was cut by 6 bases and J by 2 bases, with 14 bases left in between. Germline lookup yields CDR1 SGHDN and CDR2 FVKESK.

To note about this clone: The junction differs from germline at one of its ends, possibly a read error. The chain couples TRBV6-5 to TRBJ2-5; 8 bases are a match to TRBD2. There are 15 residues in the CDR3. Germline V gene lookup returns CDR1 MNHEY and CDR2 SVGAGI. The DNA for the CDR3 is TGTGCCAGCAGCTACTCCGGGACTAGGCGGGAGACCCAGTACTTC. This sequence encodes CASSYSGTRRETQYF.

The chain carries TRBV12-3 or TRBV12-4 and TRBJ2-1, with D tentatively TRBD1 (5 bases). The CDR3 is 11 amino acids. V lost 3 bases to trimming and J lost 15 bases, with 12 bases between them. The CDR3 DNA reads as TGTGCCAGCAGTTTTGGACATAGCCTGTTCTTC. The encoded protein is CASSFGHSLFF.